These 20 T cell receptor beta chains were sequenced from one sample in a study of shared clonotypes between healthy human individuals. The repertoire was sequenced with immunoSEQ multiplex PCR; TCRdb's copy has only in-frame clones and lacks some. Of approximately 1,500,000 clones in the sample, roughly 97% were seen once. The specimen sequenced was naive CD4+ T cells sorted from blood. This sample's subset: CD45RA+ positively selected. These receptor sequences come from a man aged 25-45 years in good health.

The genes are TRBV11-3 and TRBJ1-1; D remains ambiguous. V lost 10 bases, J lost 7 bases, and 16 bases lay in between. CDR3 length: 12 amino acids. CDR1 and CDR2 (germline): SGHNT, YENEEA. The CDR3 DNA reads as TGTGCCACCAAGAGGAAGCAGTATGAAGCTTTCTTT. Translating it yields CATKRKQYEAFF.

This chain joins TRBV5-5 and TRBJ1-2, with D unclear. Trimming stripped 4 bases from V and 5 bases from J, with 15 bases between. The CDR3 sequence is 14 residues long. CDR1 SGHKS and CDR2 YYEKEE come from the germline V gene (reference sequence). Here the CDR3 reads CASSPGSGWYGYTF. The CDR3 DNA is TGTGCCAGCAGCCCCGGGAGCGGATGGTATGGCTACACCTTC.

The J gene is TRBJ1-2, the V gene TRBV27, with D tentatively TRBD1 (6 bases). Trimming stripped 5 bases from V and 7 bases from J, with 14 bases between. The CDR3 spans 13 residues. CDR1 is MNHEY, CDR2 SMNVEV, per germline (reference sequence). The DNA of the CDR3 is TGTGCCAGCAGTCCGGGGCTAGGGGGTGGCTACACCTTC. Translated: CASSPGLGGGYTF.

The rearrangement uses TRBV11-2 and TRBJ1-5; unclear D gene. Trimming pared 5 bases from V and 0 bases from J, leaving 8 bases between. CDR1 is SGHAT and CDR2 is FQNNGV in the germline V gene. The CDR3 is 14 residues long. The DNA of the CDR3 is TGTGCCAGCAGCAGGGAGAATAGCAATCAGCCCCAGCATTTT. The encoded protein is CASSRENSNQPQHF.

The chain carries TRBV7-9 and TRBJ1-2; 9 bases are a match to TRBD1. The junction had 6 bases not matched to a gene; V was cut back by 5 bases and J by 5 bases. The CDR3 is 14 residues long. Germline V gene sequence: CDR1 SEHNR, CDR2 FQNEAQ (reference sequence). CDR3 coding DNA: TGTGCCAGCAGCCCCGGGGACAGGGATTATGGCTACACCTTC. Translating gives CASSPGDRDYGYTF.

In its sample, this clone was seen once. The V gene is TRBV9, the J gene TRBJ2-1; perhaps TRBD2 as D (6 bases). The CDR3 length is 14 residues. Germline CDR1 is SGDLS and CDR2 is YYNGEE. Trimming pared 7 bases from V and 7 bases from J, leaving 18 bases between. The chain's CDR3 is CASSVGSGVNEQFF. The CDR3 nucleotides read TGTGCCAGCTCTGTCGGGAGTGGCGTAAATGAGCAGTTCTTC.

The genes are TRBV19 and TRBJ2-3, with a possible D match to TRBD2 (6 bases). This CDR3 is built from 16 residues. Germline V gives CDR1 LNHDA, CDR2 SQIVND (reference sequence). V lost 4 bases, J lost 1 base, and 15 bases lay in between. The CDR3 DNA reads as TGTGCCAGTAGTACCTCCAGCGGGCAGGGCACAGATACGCAGTATTTT. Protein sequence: CASSTSSGQGTDTQYF.

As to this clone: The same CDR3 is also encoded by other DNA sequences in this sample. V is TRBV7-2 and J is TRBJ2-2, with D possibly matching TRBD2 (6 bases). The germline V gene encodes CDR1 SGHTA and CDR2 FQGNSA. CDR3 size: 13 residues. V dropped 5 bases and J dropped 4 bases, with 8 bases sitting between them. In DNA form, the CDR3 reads TGTGCCAGCAGCCTGGGGGGCACCGGGGAGCTGTTTTTT. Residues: CASSLGGTGELFF.

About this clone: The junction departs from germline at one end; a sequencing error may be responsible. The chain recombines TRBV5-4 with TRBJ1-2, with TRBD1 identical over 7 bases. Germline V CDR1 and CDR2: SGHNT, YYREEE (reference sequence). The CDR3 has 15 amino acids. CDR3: CASSQVPGQKHGYTF. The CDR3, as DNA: TGCGCCAGCAGCCAAGTTCCGGGACAGAAGCATGGCTACACCTTC.

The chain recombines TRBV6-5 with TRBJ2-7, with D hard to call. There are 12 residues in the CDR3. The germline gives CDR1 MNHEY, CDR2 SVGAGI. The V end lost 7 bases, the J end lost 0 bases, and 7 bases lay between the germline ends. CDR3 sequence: CASKTLSYEQYF. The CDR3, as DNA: TGTGCCAGCAAAACTCTCTCCTACGAGCAGTACTTC.

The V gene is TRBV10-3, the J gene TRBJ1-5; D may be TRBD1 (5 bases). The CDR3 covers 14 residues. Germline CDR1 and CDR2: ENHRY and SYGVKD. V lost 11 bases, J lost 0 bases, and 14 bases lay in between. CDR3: CASRDVNSNQPQHF. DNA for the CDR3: TGTGCCTCTAGGGACGTGAATAGCAATCAGCCCCAGCATTTT.

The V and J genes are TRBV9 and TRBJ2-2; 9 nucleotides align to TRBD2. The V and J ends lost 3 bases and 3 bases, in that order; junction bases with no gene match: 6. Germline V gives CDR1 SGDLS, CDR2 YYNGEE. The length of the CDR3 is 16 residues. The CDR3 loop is CASSGRRTSDTGELFF. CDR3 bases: TGTGCCAGCAGCGGTAGGCGGACTAGCGACACCGGGGAGCTGTTTTTT.

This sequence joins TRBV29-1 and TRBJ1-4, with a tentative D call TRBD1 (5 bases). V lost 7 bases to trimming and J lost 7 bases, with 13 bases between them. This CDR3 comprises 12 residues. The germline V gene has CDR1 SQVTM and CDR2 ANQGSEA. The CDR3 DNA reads TGCAGCGCCGCCCCAGGGCCTGAAAAACTGTTTTTT. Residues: CSAAPGPEKLFF.

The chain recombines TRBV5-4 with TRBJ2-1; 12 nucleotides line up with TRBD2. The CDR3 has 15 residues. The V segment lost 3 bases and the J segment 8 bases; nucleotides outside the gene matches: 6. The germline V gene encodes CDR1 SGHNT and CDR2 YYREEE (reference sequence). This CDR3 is CASSSRLAGDYEQFF. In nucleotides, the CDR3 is TGTGCCAGCAGCTCTAGACTAGCGGGAGACTATGAGCAGTTCTTC. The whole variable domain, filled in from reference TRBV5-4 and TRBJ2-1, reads ETGVTQSPTHLIKTRGQQVTLRCSSQSGHNTVSWYQQALGQGPQFIFQYYREEENGRGNFPPRFSGLQFPNYSSELNVNALELDDSALYLCASSSRLAGDYEQFFGPGTRLTVL.

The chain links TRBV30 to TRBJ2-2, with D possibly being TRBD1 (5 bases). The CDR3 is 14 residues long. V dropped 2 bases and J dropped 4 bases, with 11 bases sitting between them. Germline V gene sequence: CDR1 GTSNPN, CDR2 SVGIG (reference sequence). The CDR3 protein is CAWSWRQFTGELFF. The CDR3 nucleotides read TGTGCCTGGAGTTGGAGACAGTTCACCGGGGAGCTGTTTTTT.

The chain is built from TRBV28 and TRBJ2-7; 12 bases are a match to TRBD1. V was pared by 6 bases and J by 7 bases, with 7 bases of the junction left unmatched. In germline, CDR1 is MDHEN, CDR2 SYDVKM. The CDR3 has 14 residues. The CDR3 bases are TGTGCCAGCAGCACGCCGGGACAGGGGGCTGAGCAGTACTTC. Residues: CASSTPGQGAEQYF.

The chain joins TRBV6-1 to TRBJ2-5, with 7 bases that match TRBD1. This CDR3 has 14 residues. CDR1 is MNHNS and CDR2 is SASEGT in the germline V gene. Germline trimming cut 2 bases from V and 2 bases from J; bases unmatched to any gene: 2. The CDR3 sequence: CASSEKGQQETQYF. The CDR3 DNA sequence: TGTGCCAGCAGTGAAAAGGGACAGCAAGAGACCCAGTACTTC.

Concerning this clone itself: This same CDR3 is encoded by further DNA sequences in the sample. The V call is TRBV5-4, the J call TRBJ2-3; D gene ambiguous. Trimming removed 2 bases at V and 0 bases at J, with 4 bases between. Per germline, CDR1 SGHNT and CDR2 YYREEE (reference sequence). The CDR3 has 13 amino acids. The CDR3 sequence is CASSLTSTDTQYF. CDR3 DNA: TGTGCCAGCAGCTTAACTAGCACAGATACGCAGTATTTT.

CDR3 coding DNA: TGCGCCAGCAGCCCCGGGCCGAGACGGGGTGAGCAGTTCTTC. It is translated as CASSPGPRRGEQFF. The chain carries TRBV10-1 and TRBJ2-1; the D gene is possibly TRBD2 (5 bases). From germline, CDR1 is WNHNN and CDR2 SYGVQD (reference sequence). The CDR3 loop spans 14 amino acids. Between the trimmed V and J ends, which lost 6 bases and 9 bases, there was a span of 18 bases.

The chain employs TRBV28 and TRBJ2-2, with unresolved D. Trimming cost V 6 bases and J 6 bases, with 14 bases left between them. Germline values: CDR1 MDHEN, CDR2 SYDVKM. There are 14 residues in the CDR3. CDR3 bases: TGTGCCAGCAGCGGAGTCTCCCTGGCCGGGGAGCTGTTTTTT. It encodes CASSGVSLAGELFF.